Sequencing of this T cell receptor (beta chain) was carried out in a study of blood T cell repertoires in COVID-19. On the study more broadly: Both acute and convalescent COVID-19 samples were obtained from the United States, Italy and Spain.

Method: immunoSEQ multiplex PCR; TCRdb's copy keeps in-frame clones and lacks some. Of about 50,000 clones in the sample, over 75% were seen once. Germline loops: CDR1 LGHDT, CDR2 YNNKEL (reference sequence). The CDR3 spans 13 residues. Trimming took off 6 bases at V and 8 bases at J, with 11 bases between the two ends. This chain connects TRBV3-1 (or the pseudogene TRBV3-2) to TRBJ1-6; D possibly corresponds to TRBD1 (6 bases). The specimen sequenced was peripheral blood. This sequence was found in a woman aged 55-70 years with acute or convalescent COVID-19. CDR3 residues: CASSDRRDSPLHF. DNA for the CDR3: TGTGCCAGCAGTGACAGGAGAGATTCACCCCTCCACTTT.